The TCR beta chain described here comes from a study of graft-versus-host responses after intestinal transplantation. Findings of the study overall: GvH clones occurred in recipient marrow; some first appeared in ileum or blood.

Germline V gene data show CDR1 as SGHTA and CDR2 as FQGTGA. V lost 1 base and J 9 bases, leaving 10 bases between the germline ends. The CDR3 runs 14 residues. As for this clone: What it recognizes is unknown.

Assay: immunoSEQ multiplex PCR; the TCRdb copy retains only in-frame clones and omits some. The table shows about 40,000 clones, with about 90% occurring only once. J is TRBJ1-6 and V is TRBV7-3; no firm D call. The sequencing here drew on PBMCs, taken 300 to 320 days after intestinal transplant. The sequence was collected from a human patient who received an intestinal transplant, so some T cells may come from the graft donor. This chain's CDR3 is CASSLRMYGSPLHF. Written as DNA, the CDR3 is TGTGCCAGCAGCTTAAGAATGTATGGTTCACCCCTCCACTTT.